This TCR beta chain was sequenced in a study of cytomegalovirus exposure and HLA in healthy donors. The CDR3 length is 14 residues. The germline V gene encodes CDR1 LNHDA and CDR2 SQIVND (reference sequence). V was cut by 7 bases and J by 5 bases, with 15 bases left in between. PCR employed 60 Vbeta and 13 Jbeta primers. TCRdb's copy holds only in-frame clones and misses some; the assay was immunoSEQ multiplex PCR. The repertoire holds some 99,000 clones, with approximately 76% as singletons. V is TRBV19 and J is TRBJ1-5; D gene ambiguous. This clonotype was obtained from a woman aged 50 to 65 in good health and CMV-seropositive. The sequenced sample consisted of PBMCs. The chain's CDR3 is CASTPEAVYQPQHF. The CDR3 DNA reads TGTGCCAGTACCCCGGAGGCAGTCTATCAGCCCCAGCATTTT.